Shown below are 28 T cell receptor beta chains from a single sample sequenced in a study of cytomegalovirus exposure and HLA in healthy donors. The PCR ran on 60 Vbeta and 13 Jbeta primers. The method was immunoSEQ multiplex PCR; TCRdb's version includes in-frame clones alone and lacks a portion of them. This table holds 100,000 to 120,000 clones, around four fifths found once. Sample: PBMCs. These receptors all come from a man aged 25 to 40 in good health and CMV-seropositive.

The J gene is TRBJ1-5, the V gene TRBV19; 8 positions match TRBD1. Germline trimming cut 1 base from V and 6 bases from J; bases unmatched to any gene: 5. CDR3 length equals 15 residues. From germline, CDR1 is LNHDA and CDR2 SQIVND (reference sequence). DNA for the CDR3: TGTGCCAGTAGTATAGTGGCAGGGGGCCCTCAGCCCCAGCATTTT. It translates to CASSIVAGGPQPQHF.

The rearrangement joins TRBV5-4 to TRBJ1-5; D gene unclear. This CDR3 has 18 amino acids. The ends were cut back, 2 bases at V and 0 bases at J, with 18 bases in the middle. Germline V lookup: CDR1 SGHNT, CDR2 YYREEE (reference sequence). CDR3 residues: CASSFRSAGGDSNQPQHF. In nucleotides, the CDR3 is TGTGCCAGCAGCTTTCGGTCAGCCGGCGGCGATAGCAATCAGCCCCAGCATTTT.

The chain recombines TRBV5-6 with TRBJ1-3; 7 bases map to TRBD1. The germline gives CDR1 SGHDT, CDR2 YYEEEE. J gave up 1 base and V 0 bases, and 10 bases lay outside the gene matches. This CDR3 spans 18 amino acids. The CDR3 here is CASSLGQGGIGSGNTIYF. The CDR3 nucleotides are TGTGCCAGCAGCTTGGGACAGGGAGGCATCGGTTCTGGAAACACCATATATTTT.

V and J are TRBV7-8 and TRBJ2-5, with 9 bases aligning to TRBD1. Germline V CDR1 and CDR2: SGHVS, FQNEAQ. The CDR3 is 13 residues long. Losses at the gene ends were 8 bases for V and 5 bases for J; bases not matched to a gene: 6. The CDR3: CASSTGGLETQYF. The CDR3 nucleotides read TGTGCCAGCTCGACAGGGGGATTGGAGACCCAGTACTTC.

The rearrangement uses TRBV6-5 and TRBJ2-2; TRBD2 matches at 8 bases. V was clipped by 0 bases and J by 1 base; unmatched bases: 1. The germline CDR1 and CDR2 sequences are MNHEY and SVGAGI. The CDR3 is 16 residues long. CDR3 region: CASSYSGGENTGELFF. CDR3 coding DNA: TGTGCCAGCAGTTACTCCGGGGGGGAGAACACCGGGGAGCTGTTTTTT.

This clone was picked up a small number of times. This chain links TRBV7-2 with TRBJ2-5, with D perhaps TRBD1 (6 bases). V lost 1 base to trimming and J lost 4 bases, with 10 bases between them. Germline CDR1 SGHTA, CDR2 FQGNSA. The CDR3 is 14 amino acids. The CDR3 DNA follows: TGTGCCAGCAGCTTAGACAGGGTCGGAGAGACCCAGTACTTC. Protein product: CASSLDRVGETQYF.

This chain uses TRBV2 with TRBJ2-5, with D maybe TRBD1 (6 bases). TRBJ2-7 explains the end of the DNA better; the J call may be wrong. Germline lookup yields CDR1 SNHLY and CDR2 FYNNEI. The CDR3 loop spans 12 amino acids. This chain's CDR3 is CASSTGSYEQYF. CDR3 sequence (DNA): TGTGCCAGCAGTACAGGGTCCTACGAGCAGTACTTC.

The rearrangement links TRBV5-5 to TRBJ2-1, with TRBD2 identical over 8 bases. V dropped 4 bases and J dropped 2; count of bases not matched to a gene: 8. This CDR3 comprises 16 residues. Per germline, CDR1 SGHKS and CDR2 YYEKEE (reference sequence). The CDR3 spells CASSVIAGRAYNEQFF. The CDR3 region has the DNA TGTGCCAGCAGCGTTATAGCGGGGCGGGCCTACAATGAGCAGTTCTTC.

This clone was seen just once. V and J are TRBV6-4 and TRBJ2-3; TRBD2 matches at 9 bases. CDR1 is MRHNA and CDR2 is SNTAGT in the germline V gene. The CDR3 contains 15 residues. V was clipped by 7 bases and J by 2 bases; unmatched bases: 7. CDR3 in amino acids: CASKASGANTDTQYF. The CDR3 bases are TGTGCCAGCAAGGCTAGCGGGGCCAACACAGATACGCAGTATTTT.

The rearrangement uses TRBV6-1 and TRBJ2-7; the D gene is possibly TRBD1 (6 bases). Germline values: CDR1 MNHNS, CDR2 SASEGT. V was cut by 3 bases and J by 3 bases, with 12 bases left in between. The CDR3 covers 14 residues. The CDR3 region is CASSDTHRVYEQYF. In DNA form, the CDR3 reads TGTGCCAGCAGTGACACCCACAGGGTCTACGAGCAGTACTTC.

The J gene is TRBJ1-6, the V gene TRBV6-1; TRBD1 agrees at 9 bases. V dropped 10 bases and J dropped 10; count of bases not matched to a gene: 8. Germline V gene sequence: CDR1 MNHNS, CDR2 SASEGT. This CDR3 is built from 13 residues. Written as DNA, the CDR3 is TGTGCCAACGGGGACAGGGAAAACTCACCCCTCCACTTT. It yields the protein CANGDRENSPLHF.

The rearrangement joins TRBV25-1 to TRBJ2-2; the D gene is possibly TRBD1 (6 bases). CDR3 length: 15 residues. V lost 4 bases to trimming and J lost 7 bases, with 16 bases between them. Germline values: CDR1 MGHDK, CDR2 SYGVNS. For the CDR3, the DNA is TGTGCCAGCAGTGCTACAGGGACGCCGAACGGGGAGCTGTTTTTT. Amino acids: CASSATGTPNGELFF.

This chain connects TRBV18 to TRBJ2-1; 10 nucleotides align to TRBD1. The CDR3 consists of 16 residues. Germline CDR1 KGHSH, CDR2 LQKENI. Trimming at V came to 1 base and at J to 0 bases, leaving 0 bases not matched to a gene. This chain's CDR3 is CASSPRQGASYNEQFF. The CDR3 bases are TGTGCCAGCTCACCACGACAGGGGGCCTCCTACAATGAGCAGTTCTTC. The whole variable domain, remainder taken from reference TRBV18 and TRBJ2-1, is NAGVMQNPRHLVRRRGQEARLRCSPMKGHSHVYWYRQLPEEGLKFMVYLQKENIIDESGMPKERFSAEFPKEGPSILRIQQVVRGDSAAYFCASSPRQGASYNEQFFGPGTRLTVL.

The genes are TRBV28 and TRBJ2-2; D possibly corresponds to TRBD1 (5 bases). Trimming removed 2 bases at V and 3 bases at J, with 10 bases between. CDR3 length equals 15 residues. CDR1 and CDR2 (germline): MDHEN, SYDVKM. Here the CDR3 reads CASSLNLQDTGELFF. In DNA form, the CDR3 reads TGTGCCAGCAGTTTAAATTTACAGGACACCGGGGAGCTGTTTTTT.

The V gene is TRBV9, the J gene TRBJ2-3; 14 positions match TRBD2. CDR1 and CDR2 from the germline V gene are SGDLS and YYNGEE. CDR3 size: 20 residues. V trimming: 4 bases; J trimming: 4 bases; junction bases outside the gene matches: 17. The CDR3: CASSPRGGTSGGVIADTQYF. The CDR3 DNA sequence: TGTGCCAGCAGCCCCAGAGGAGGGACTAGCGGGGGTGTGATCGCAGATACGCAGTATTTT. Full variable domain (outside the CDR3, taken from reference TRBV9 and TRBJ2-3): DSGVTQTPKHLITATGQRVTLRCSPRSGDLSVYWYQQSLDQGLQFLIQYYNGEERAKGNILERFSAQQFPDLHSELNLSSLELGDSALYFCASSPRGGTSGGVIADTQYFGPGTRLTVL.

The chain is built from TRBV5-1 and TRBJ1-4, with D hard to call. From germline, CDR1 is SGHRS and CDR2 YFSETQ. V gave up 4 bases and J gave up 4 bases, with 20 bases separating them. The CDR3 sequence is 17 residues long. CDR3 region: CASSLGGSPADNEKLFF. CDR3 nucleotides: TGCGCCAGCAGCCTCGGAGGGAGCCCCGCCGATAATGAAAAACTGTTTTTT.

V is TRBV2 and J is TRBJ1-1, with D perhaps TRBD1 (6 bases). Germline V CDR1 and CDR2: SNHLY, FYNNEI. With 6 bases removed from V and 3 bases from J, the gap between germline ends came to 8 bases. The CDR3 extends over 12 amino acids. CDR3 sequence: CASRGGHTEAFF. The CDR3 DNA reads TGTGCCAGCAGAGGGGGACACACTGAAGCTTTCTTT.

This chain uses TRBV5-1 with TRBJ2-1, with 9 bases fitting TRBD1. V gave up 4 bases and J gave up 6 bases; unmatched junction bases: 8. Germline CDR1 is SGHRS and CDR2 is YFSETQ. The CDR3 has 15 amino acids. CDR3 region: CASSPGTGSINEQFF. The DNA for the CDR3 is TGCGCCAGCAGCCCCGGGACAGGGTCGATCAATGAGCAGTTCTTC.

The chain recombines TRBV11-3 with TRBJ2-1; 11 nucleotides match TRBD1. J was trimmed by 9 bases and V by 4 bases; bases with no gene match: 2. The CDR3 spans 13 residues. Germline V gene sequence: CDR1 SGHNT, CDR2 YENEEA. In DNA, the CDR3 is TGTGCCAGCAGCTGGACAGGGGGCGGTGAGCAGTTCTTC. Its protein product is CASSWTGGGEQFF.

The CDR3: CASSSGQGGYEQYF. CDR3 sequence (DNA): TGCGCCAGCAGCTCGGGACAGGGGGGCTACGAGCAGTACTTC. The chain recombines TRBV5-1 with TRBJ2-7; TRBD1 aligns across 11 bases. V shed 3 bases, J shed 3 bases, and the junction held 2 bases outside the gene matches. Germline V gene sequence: CDR1 SGHRS, CDR2 YFSETQ. This CDR3 contains 14 residues.

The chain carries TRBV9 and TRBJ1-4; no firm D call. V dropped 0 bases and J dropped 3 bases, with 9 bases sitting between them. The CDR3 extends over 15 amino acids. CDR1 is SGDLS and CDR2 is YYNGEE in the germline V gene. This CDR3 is CASSVGSGSNEKLFF. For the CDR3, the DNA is TGTGCCAGCAGCGTAGGATCCGGGTCTAATGAAAAACTGTTTTTT.

The DNA of the CDR3 is TGCGCCAGCAGCCAAGTGTGGGGGCCCAATGAAAAACTGTTTTTT. This gives the protein CASSQVWGPNEKLFF. V is TRBV4-3 and J is TRBJ1-4, with D possibly TRBD1 on 6 matching bases. The ends were cut back, 1 base at V and 5 bases at J, with 11 bases in the middle. Germline V gives CDR1 LGHNA, CDR2 YSLEER. The CDR3 runs 15 residues.

CDR3 nucleotides: TGTGCCAGCAGCTTGCAGGGGTCTAACTATGGCTACACCTTC. Its protein is CASSLQGSNYGYTF. This chain joins TRBV11-2 and TRBJ1-2, with a tentative D call TRBD1 (6 bases). This CDR3 has 14 amino acids. Germline CDR1 and CDR2: SGHAT and FQNNGV. V lost 3 bases and J lost 0, with 8 bases in between.

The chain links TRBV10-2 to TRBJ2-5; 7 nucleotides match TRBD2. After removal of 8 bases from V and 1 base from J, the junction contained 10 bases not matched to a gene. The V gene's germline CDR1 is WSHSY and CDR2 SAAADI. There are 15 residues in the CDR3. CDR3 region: CASVPRRGGQETQYF. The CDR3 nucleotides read TGCGCCAGCGTCCCTCGTCGCGGGGGCCAAGAGACCCAGTACTTC.

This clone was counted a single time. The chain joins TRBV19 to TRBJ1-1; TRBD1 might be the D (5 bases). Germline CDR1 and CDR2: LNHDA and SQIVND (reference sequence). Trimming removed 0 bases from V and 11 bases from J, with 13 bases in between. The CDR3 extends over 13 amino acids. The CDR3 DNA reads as TGTGCCAGTAGTATAGATCGCGGGGCTAGGGCTTTCTTT. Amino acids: CASSIDRGARAFF.

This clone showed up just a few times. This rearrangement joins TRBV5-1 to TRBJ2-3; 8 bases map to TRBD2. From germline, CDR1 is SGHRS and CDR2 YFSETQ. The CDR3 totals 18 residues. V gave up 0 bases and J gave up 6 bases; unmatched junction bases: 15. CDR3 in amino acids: CASSLAGLAPGDEDTQYF. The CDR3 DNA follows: TGCGCCAGCAGCTTGGCCGGACTAGCCCCGGGAGATGAGGATACGCAGTATTTT.

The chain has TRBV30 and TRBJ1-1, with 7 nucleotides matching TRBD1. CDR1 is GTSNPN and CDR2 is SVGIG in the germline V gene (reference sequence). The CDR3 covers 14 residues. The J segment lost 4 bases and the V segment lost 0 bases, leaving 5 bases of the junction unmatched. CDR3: CAWSVQEGATEAFF. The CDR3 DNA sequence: TGTGCCTGGAGTGTACAGGAGGGGGCCACTGAAGCTTTCTTT.

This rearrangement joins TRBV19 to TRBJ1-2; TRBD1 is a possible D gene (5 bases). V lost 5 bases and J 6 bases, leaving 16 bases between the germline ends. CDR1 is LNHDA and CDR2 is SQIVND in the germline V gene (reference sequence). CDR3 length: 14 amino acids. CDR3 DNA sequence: TGTGCCAGTAGTGTCGTCTTCCGGGGGGATGGCTACACCTTC. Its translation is CASSVVFRGDGYTF.